Listed here are 11 T cell receptor beta chains from one sample, sequenced in a study of blood T cell repertoires in COVID-19. The protocol was immunoSEQ multiplex PCR, while the TCRdb copy is restricted to in-frame clones and leaves out a portion. The sample has about 140,000 clones; 84% are singletons. The sequencing sample was made of peripheral blood. Receptors originate from a man under 40 with COVID-19, enrolled during active disease.

The V and J genes are TRBV5-1 and TRBJ2-3, with 12 bases fitting TRBD2. CDR3 length: 16 residues. Germline loops: CDR1 SGHRS, CDR2 YFSETQ. Losses at the gene ends were 4 bases for V and 2 bases for J; bases not matched to a gene: 5. The CDR3 bases are TGCGCCAGCAGCCCTGGACTAGCGGGGCTCACAGATACGCAGTATTTT. Translated, it gives CASSPGLAGLTDTQYF.

This chain links TRBV29-1 with TRBJ2-3; the D is unclear. The V gene's germline CDR1 is SQVTM and CDR2 ANQGSEA. The CDR3 spans 14 residues. V was trimmed by 4 bases and J by 0 bases, leaving 11 bases between them. The DNA of the CDR3 is TGCAGCGTTGCGGCAGGTCAGAGCACAGATACGCAGTATTTT. This sequence encodes CSVAAGQSTDTQYF.

The gene calls are TRBV19 and TRBJ2-7; the D gene is possibly TRBD2 (6 bases). CDR1 and CDR2 (germline): LNHDA, SQIVND (reference sequence). The CDR3 length is 14 residues. V was trimmed by 7 bases and J by 5 bases, leaving 18 bases between them. The CDR3 DNA is TGTGCCAGTACCATTAACGGGGGTACCAACGAGCAGTACTTC. Its protein is CASTINGGTNEQYF.

The V and J genes are TRBV20-1 and TRBJ1-1; 7 bases are shared with TRBD1. Germline V lookup: CDR1 DFQATT, CDR2 SNEGSKA (reference sequence). The CDR3 sequence is 13 residues long. The V and J ends lost 3 bases and 5 bases, in that order; junction bases with no gene match: 6. The CDR3 loop reads CSASGTAGTEAFF. The CDR3 region has the DNA TGCAGTGCTAGTGGGACAGCCGGAACTGAAGCTTTCTTT.

The chain couples TRBV2 to TRBJ2-7, with 9 bases lining up with TRBD1. The germline CDR1 and CDR2 sequences are SNHLY and FYNNEI. The junction had 5 bases not matched to a gene; V was cut back by 4 bases and J by 4 bases. The CDR3 contains 14 residues. The CDR3 sequence is CASSGGQGSYEQYF. The CDR3 DNA reads as TGTGCCAGCAGTGGGGGACAGGGTAGTTACGAGCAGTACTTC.

Written as DNA, the CDR3 is TGTGGGTGGGGAGGGGCTGCTTTCTTT. This gives the protein CGWGGAAFF. The V and J genes are TRBV30 and TRBJ1-1; D is possibly TRBD1 (5 bases). From germline, CDR1 is GTSNPN and CDR2 SVGIG (reference sequence). This CDR3 is 9 amino acids long.

The CDR3 bases are TGCGCCAGCATGGACAACTCTGGGGCCAACGTCCTGACTTTC. This translates into CASMDNSGANVLTF. V usage is TRBV10-2 and J usage is TRBJ2-6; a possible D gene is TRBD1 (5 bases). V gave up 7 bases and J gave up 0 bases, with 7 bases separating them. The germline V gene encodes CDR1 WSHSY and CDR2 SAAADI. There are 14 residues in the CDR3.

V usage is TRBV3-1 (or the pseudogene TRBV3-2) and J usage is TRBJ1-4; D is perhaps TRBD1 (6 bases). The CDR3 contains 14 residues. The germline V gene has CDR1 LGHDT and CDR2 YNNKEL (reference sequence). The ends were cut back, 5 bases at V and 8 bases at J, with 15 bases in the middle. CDR3 protein: CASSRTVSDEKLFF. The CDR3 DNA reads as TGTGCCAGCAGCAGGACAGTCTCCGACGAAAAACTGTTTTTT.

The chain employs TRBV30 and TRBJ2-7, with D uncertain. The CDR3 loop spans 13 amino acids. Per the germline V gene, CDR1 is GTSNPN and CDR2 is SVGIG (reference sequence). V lost 4 bases and J lost 5, with 15 bases in between. The CDR3 loop is CAWTNPTGDEQYF. CDR3 bases: TGTGCCTGGACCAACCCGACTGGAGACGAGCAGTACTTC.

This chain links TRBV2 with TRBJ2-1; 12 bases line up with TRBD2. This CDR3 contains 15 residues. The ends lost 7 bases at V and 6 bases at J; junction bases unmatched: 7. Germline lookup yields CDR1 SNHLY and CDR2 FYNNEI. CDR3 region: CASTLLAGGGNEQFF. As DNA, the CDR3 is TGTGCCAGCACCTTACTAGCGGGAGGCGGCAATGAGCAGTTCTTC.

This sequence joins TRBV2 and TRBJ1-1; D is ambiguous. Deletions cut 7 bases from V and 5 bases from J, with 17 bases between. The CDR3 loop spans 14 amino acids. Germline V gene data show CDR1 as SNHLY and CDR2 as FYNNEI. This CDR3 is CASIAPGGRTEAFF. The CDR3 nucleotides are TGTGCCAGCATTGCCCCGGGAGGGCGTACTGAAGCTTTCTTT.